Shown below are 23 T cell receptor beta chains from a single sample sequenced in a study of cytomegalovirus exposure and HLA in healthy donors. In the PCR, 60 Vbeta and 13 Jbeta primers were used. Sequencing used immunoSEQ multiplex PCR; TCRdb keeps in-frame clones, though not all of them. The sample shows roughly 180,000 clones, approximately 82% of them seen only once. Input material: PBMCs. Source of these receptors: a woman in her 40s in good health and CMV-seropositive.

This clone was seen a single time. CDR3 sequence (DNA): TGTGCCAGCAGCGTCAATAGGGGTGGGGCCAACGTCCTGACTTTC. Encoded protein: CASSVNRGGANVLTF. The chain employs TRBV7-3 and TRBJ2-6; weak D call: TRBD1 (5 bases). Germline V gives CDR1 SGHTA, CDR2 FQGTGA. V gave up 5 bases and J gave up 3 bases, with 11 bases separating them. The CDR3 has 15 residues.

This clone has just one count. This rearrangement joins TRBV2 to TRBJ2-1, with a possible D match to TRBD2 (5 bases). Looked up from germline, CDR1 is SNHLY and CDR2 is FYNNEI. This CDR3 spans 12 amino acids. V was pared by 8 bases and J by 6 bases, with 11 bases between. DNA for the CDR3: TGTGCCAGCCCGACTACCCCCAATGAGCAGTTCTTC. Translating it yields CASPTTPNEQFF.

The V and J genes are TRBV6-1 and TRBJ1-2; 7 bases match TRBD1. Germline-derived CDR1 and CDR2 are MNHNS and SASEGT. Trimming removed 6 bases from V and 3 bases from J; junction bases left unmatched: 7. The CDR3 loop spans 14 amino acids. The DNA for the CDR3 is TGTGCCAGCAGACTGCCAGGGGGTGACTATGGCTACACCTTC. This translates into CASRLPGGDYGYTF.

This CDR3 is CASSYGEVANVLTF. The CDR3 DNA sequence: TGCGCCAGCAGCTACGGGGAGGTAGCCAACGTCCTGACTTTC. The chain has TRBV5-1 and TRBJ2-6; D perhaps matches TRBD2 (6 bases). The V end lost 3 bases, the J end lost 7 bases, and 11 bases lay between the germline ends. The CDR3 length is 14 residues. Germline V lookup: CDR1 SGHRS, CDR2 YFSETQ.

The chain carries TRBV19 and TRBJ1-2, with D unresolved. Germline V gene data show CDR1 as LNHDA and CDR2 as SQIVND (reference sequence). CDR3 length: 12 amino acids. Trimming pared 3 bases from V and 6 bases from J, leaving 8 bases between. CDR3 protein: CASSIRGNGYTF. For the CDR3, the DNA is TGTGCCAGTAGTATCCGCGGAAATGGCTACACCTTC.

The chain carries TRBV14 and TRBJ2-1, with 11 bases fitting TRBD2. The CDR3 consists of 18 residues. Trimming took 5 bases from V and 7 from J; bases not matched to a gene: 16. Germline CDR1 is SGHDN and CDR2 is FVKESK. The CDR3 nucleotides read TGTGCCAGCAGCTTATCTCTCGGGCTAGCGGGAGGCGGTAATGAGCAGTTCTTC. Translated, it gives CASSLSLGLAGGGNEQFF.

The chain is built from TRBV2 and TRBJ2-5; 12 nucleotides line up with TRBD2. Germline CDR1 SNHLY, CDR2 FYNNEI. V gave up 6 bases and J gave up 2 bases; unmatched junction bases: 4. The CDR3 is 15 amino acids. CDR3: CASSYLAGGQETQYF. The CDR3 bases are TGTGCCAGCAGCTACCTAGCGGGAGGGCAAGAGACCCAGTACTTC.

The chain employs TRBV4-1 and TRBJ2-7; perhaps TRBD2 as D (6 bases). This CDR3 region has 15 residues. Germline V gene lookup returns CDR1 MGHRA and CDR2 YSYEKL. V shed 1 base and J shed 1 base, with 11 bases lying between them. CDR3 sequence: CASSQALADSYEQYF. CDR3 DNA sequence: TGCGCCAGCAGCCAAGCCTTAGCGGATTCCTACGAGCAGTACTTC.

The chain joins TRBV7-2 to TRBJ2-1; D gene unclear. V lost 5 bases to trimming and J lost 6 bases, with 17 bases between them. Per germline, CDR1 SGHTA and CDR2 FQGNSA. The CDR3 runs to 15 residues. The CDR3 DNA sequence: TGTGCCAGCAGCCTTGGAGTAGCCGTCATCAATGAGCAGTTCTTC. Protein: CASSLGVAVINEQFF.

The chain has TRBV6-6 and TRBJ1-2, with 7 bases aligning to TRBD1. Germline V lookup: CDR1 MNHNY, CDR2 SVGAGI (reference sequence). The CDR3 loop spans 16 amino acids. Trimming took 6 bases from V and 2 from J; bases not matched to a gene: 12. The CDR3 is CASSRPGQPINYGYTF. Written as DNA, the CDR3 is TGTGCCAGCAGCCGCCCGGGACAGCCCATCAACTATGGCTACACCTTC.

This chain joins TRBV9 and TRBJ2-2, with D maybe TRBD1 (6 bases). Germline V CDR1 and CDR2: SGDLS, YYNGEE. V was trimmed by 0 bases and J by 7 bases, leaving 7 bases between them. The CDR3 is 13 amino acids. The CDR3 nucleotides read TGTGCCAGCAGCGTAGCAGGGGACGGGGAGCTGTTTTTT. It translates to CASSVAGDGELFF.

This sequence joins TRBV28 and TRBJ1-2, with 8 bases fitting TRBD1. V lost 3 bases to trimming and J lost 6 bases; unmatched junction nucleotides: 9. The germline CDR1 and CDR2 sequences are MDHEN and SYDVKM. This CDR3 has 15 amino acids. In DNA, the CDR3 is TGTGCCAGCAGTTTTGCCTGGACAGGGACGGATGGCTACACCTTC. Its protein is CASSFAWTGTDGYTF.

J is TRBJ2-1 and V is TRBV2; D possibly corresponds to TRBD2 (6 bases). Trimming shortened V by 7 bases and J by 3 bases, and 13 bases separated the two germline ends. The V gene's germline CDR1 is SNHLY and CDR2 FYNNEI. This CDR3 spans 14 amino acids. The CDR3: CASTLGSLYNEQFF. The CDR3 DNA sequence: TGTGCCAGCACCCTCGGGAGCCTCTACAATGAGCAGTTCTTC.

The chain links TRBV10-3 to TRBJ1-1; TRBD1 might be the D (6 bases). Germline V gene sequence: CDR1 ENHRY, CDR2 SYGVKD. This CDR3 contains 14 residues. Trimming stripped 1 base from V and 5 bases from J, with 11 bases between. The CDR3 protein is CAISEYDRKTEAFF. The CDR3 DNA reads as TGTGCCATCAGTGAGTACGACAGGAAAACTGAAGCTTTCTTT.

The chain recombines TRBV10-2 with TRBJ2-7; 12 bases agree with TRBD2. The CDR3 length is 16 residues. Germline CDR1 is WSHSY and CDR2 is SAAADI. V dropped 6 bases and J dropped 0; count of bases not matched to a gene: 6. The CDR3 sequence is CASRDGLAGYSYEQYF. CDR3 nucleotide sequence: TGCGCCAGCAGAGACGGACTAGCGGGGTACTCCTACGAGCAGTACTTC.

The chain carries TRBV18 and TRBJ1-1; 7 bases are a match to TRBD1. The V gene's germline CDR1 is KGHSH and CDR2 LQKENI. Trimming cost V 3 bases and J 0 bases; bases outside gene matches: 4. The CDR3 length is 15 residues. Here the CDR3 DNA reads TGTGCCAGCTCACCCGACAGGGCAATGAACACTGAAGCTTTCTTT. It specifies CASSPDRAMNTEAFF.

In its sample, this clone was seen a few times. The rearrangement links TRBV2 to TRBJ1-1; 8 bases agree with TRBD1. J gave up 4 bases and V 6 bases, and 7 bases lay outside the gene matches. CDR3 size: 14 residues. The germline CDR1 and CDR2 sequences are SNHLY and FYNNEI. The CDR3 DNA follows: TGTGCCAGCAGGAGGCAGGGGGCGGGCACTGAAGCTTTCTTT. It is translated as CASRRQGAGTEAFF.

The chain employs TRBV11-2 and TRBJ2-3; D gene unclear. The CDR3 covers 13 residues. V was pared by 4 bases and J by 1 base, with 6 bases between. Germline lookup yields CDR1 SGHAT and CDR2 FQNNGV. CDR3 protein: CASSSPGTDTQYF. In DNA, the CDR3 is TGTGCCAGCAGCTCCCCAGGCACAGATACGCAGTATTTT.

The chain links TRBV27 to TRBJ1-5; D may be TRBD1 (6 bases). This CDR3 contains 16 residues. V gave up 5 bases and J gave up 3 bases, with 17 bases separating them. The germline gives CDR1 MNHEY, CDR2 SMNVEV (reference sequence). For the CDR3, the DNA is TGTGCCAGCAGTACCATCCGGGGGGGCGTCAATCAGCCCCAGCATTTT. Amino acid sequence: CASSTIRGGVNQPQHF.

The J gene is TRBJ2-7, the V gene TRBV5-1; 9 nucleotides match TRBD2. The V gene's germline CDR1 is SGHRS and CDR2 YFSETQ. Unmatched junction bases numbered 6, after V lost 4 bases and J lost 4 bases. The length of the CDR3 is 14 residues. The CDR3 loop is CASSLSGSWYEQYF. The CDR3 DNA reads TGCGCCAGCAGCCTTAGCGGGAGTTGGTACGAGCAGTACTTC.

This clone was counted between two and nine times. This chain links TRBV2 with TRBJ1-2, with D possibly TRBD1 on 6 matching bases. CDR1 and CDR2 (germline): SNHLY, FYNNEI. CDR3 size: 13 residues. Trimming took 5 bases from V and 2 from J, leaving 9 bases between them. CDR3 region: CASSTDRNYGYTF. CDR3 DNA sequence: TGTGCCAGCAGTACCGACAGGAACTATGGCTACACCTTC.

This CDR3 reads CASSPSTGFTGQPQHF. For the CDR3, the DNA is TGTGCCAGCAGTCCATCGACAGGGTTTACGGGTCAGCCCCAGCATTTT. V is TRBV28 and J is TRBJ1-5; the match to TRBD1 covers 7 bases. With 5 bases clipped from V and 6 bases from J, the junction kept 13 bases outside the gene matches. CDR1 and CDR2 (germline): MDHEN, SYDVKM. The CDR3 totals 16 residues.

CDR3 loop: CAISEGQTTYEQYF. The CDR3 bases are TGTGCCATCAGTGAAGGACAGACCACCTACGAGCAGTACTTC. This rearrangement joins TRBV10-3 to TRBJ2-7, with D perhaps matching TRBD1 (6 bases). This CDR3 contains 14 residues. CDR1 and CDR2 from the germline V gene are ENHRY and SYGVKD. Trimming pared 3 bases from V and 2 bases from J, leaving 11 bases between.